The clone carrying this T cell receptor (beta chain) was seen a few times. Its specificity is unknown. The CDR3 covers 16 residues. V lost 3 bases to trimming and J lost 2 bases, with 15 bases between them. Germline V CDR1 and CDR2: SEHNR, FQNEAQ (reference sequence). The TCR beta cDNA libraries contained unique molecular identifiers. It was from roughly 1 to 10 million T cells that around 500,000 cDNA molecules came. TCRdb independently ran MiXCR on the PCR reads; one entry per CDR3 protein. The table lists around 770,000 distinct CDR3 sequences, about 43% of them singletons. The data are from a study of post-analysis software for immune sequencing data. Overall study: As for disease course, relapsing-remitting, secondary progressive and progressive-relapsing multiple sclerosis were all included.

Whole-study results and caveats: Included in a set of roughly five TRBV segments more frequent in patients than controls were TRBV5-6, TRBV5-1 and TRBV20-1. Those samples that were prepared in the same batch co-clustered strongly by F measure. Versus controls, multiple sclerosis patients showed significantly lower diversity (normalized Chao1).

The clonotype was recovered from a girl aged 5 to 17 with multiple sclerosis. Sequences were obtained from blood. This chain connects TRBV7-9 to TRBJ2-3, with D tentatively TRBD1 or TRBD2 (5 bases each). The chain's CDR3 is CASSFLSGADTDTQYF. For the CDR3, the DNA is TGTGCCAGCAGCTTCCTCTCCGGGGCCGACACAGATACGCAGTATTTT.